These 3 T cell receptor beta chains came from one sample sequenced in a study of shared clonotypes between healthy human individuals. The assay was immunoSEQ multiplex PCR, and TCRdb's table has in-frame clones only and misses some. This table has hundreds of thousands of clones, about 96% appearing once. Selected positively for CCR7 and CD45RO-negative, naive CD8 cells excluded terminally differentiated effector memory CD45RA+ cells. What was sequenced was naive CD8+ T cells sorted from blood. The origin of the receptors is a man in his thirties or forties in good health.

The J gene is TRBJ2-1, the V gene TRBV11-2, with TRBD1 identical over 8 bases. Trimming cost V 5 bases and J 4 bases; bases outside gene matches: 10. Germline CDR1 and CDR2: SGHAT and FQNNGV. This CDR3 has 16 residues. The CDR3 nucleotides are TGTGCCAGCAGCCCGTGGGGGACAGGAAAATACAATGAGCAGTTCTTC. Its protein is CASSPWGTGKYNEQFF.

This clone has only one observation. The V call is TRBV5-5, the J call TRBJ2-1; 12 nucleotides align to TRBD2. The CDR3 extends over 14 amino acids. The J segment lost 15 bases and the V segment lost 0 bases, leaving 7 bases of the junction unmatched. The germline CDR1 and CDR2 sequences are SGHKS and YYEKEE (reference sequence). The CDR3 reads CASSLEVPSGGAFF. For the CDR3, the DNA is TGTGCCAGCAGCTTGGAAGTCCCTAGCGGGGGGGCGTTCTTC. Looking up the rest from reference TRBV5-5 and TRBJ2-1 gives the full variable domain: DAGVTQSPTHLIKTRGQQVTLRCSPISGHKSVSWYQQVLGQGPQFIFQYYEKEERGRGNFPDRFSARQFPNYSSELNVNALLLGDSALYLCASSLEVPSGGAFFGPGTRLTVL.

The chain has TRBV11-2 and TRBJ2-2; D is perhaps TRBD1 (6 bases). Germline CDR1 SGHAT, CDR2 FQNNGV. The V end was cut by 2 bases, the J end by 4 bases, with 8 bases between. The CDR3 is 14 residues long. The CDR3 DNA reads as TGTGCCAGCAGCTTATCAGGGGTCACCGGGGAGCTGTTTTTT. It encodes CASSLSGVTGELFF. The full variable domain, completed using reference TRBV11-2 and TRBJ2-2, is EAGVAQSPRYKIIEKRQSVAFWCNPISGHATLYWYQQILGQGPKLLIQFQNNGVVDDSQLPKDRFSAERLKGVDSTLKIQPAKLEDSAVYLCASSLSGVTGELFFGEGSRLTVL.